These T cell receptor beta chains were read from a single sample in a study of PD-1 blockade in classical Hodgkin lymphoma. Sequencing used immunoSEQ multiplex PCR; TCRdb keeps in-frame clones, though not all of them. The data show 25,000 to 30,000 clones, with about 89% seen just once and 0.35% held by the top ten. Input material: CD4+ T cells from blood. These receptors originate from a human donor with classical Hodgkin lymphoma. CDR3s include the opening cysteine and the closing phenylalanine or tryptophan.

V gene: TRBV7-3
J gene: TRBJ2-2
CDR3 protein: CASSSPGWGELFF

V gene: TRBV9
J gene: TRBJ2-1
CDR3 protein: CASSVVGDYNEQFF

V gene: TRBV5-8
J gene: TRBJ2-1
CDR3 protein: CASSPRTSGSTGFNEQFF

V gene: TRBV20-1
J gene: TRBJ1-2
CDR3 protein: CSARGPGYTF

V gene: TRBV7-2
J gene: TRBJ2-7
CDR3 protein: CASSLNARTGWGEQYF

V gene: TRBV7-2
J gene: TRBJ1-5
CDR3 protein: CASSDQGAQPQHF

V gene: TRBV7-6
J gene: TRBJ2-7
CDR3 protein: CASSLEQATYEQYF

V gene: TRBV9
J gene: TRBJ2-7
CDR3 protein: CASSEGSGRGPYEQYF

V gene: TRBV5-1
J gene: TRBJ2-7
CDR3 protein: CASSRQEGSSYEQYF

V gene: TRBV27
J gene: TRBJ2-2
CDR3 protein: CASMREVGNTGELFF

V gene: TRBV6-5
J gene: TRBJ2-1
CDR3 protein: CASSLSPSSYNEQFF

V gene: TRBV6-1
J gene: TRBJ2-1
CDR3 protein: CASNPREGHLNEQFF

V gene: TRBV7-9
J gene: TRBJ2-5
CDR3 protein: CASSLGLAGDQETQYF

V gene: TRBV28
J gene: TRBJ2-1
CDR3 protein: CASTKISYNEQFF

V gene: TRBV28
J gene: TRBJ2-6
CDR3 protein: CASRGNRGLSGANVLTF

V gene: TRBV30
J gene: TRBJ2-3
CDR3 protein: CARGGSTDTQYF

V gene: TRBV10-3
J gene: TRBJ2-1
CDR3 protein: CAIFSGSGNEQFF

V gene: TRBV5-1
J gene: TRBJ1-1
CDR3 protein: CASSPFGQMNTEAFF

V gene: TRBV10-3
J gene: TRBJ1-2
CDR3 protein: CAISESRQDYGYTF

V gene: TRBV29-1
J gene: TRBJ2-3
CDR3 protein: CSAGHTAGSTDTQYF

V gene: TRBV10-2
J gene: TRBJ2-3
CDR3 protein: CASSDPGPLTDTQYF

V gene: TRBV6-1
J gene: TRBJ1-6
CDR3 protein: CASSEAPGVYNSPLHF

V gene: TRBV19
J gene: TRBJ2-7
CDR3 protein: CASSRRQGAYEQYF

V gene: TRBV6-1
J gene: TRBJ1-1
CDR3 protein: CASTKGSTNTEAFF

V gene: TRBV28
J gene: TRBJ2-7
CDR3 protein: CASSFGVYEQYF

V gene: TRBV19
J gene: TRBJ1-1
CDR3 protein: CASSIGVSGAPTEAFF

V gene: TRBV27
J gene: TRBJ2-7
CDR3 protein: CASSFGGWAYEQYF

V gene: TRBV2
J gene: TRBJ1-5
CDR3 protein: CASSLGTGRDQPQHF

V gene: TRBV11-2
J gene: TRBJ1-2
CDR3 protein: CASSSNPYGYTF

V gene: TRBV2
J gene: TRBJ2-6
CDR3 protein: CASAKLTSTSGANVLTF

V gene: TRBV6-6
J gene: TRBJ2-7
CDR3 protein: CASSETSGSLDEQYF

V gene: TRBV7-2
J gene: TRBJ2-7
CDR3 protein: CASRPAGTNPYEQYF

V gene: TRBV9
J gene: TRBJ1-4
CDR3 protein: CASSVGTVNEKLFF

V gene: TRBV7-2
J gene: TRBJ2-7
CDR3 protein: CASSPSSGGPYEQYF

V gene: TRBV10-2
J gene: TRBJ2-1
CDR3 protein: CASGSSYNEQFF

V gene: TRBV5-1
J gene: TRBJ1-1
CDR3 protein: CASSLTGGDTEAFF

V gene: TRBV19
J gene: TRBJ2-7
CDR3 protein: CARPRRVRGEQYF

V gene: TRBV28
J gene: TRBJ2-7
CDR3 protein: CASSGYTDRQYF

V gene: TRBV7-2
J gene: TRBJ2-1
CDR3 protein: CASSLASVATENEQFF

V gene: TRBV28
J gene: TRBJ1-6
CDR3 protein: CASSSGDRGISPLHF

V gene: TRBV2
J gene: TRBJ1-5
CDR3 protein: CASLSEAASNQPQHF